This T cell receptor (beta chain) was found in a study of T cell changes during pregnancy in multiple sclerosis. CDR3 length: 18 amino acids. Per the germline V gene, CDR1 is SGHVS and CDR2 is FNYEAQ. J lost 6 bases, V lost 1 base, and 15 bases had no gene match. Sequencing used immunoSEQ multiplex PCR; TCRdb keeps in-frame clones, though not all of them. The table lists around 100,000 clones, 91% of them singletons. The chain links TRBV7-6 to TRBJ2-3, with 8 bases that match TRBD2. The TCR comes from a female donor with multiple sclerosis, enrolled in a pregnancy study. Source: peripheral blood, taken in the second trimester of pregnancy. CDR3 in amino acids: CASSLGETSVTRGDTQYF. CDR3 DNA sequence: TGTGCCAGCAGCTTAGGAGAGACTAGCGTTACCCGGGGGGATACGCAGTATTTT.